This TCR beta chain was sequenced in a study of CD8 T cells in Susac syndrome. The V end was cut by 8 bases, the J end by 8 bases, with 13 bases between. Germline loops: CDR1 GTSNPN, CDR2 SVGIG (reference sequence). CDR3 length: 11 residues. Random hexamers primed reverse transcription of about 0.5 to 1 ug RNA. TCRdb redid the calling of the immunoSEQ multiplex PCR reads with MiXCR, one entry per CDR3 protein. This table holds a few hundred thousand distinct CDR3 sequences, around 93% found once. The specimen sequenced was CD4+ T cells from PBMCs. The clonotype originates from a human donor with multiple sclerosis. The chain is built from TRBV30 and TRBJ1-3; D call uncertain. The CDR3 DNA sequence: TGTGCCGGACGACTGTGGGACACCATATATTTT. Residues: CAGRLWDTIYF.